This T cell receptor beta chain originates from a study of cytomegalovirus exposure and HLA in healthy donors. Points from the study as a whole: The study recorded 160 or so TCR beta chains that were cytomegalovirus-associated. Evidence from a later analysis indicated that most CMV-associated TCR beta chains looked HLA-restricted.

Nominally healthy donors provided the samples, though records likely missed some immune exposures. The CDR3 has 15 amino acids. Trimming cost V 3 bases and J 1 base, with 10 bases left between them. Germline V lookup: CDR1 KGHSH, CDR2 LQKENI. About this clone itself: The antigen is not known.

The PCR had 60 Vbeta and 13 Jbeta primers. Sequencing used immunoSEQ multiplex PCR; TCRdb keeps in-frame clones, though not all of them. The table lists around 130,000 clones. Sequencing was carried out using PBMCs. This clonotype was sampled from a woman aged 40 to 55 in good health and CMV-seronegative. This chain connects TRBV18 to TRBJ1-5; D call uncertain. The CDR3 sequence is CASSPEGGSNQPQHF. The CDR3 nucleotides are TGTGCCAGCTCACCCGAGGGCGGGAGCAATCAGCCCCAGCATTTT.